This TCR beta chain came from a study of beta chain features in type 1 diabetes. Overall study context: Over all samples combined, 107,917,701 sorted cells were examined.

Overall study findings and caveats: Within each of all four CD4+ subsets, Type 1 diabetes patients had TCRB CDR3s that were moderately but significantly shorter.

Germline loops: CDR1 SSHAT, CDR2 FNYEAQ (reference sequence). CDR3 length: 13 amino acids. A word on this clone: Antigen: not known. Relative to the germline gene, one junction end is altered; a read error may explain this.

Reverse transcribing all isolated RNA meant expressed TCRB transcripts were sequenced. The protocol was immunoSEQ multiplex PCR, while the TCRdb copy is restricted to in-frame clones and leaves out a portion. The sample lists 120,000 or so clones, roughly 17% occurring once. Specimen: central memory CD4+ T cells from blood. The source of this sequence is a man in his late teens or twenties with type 1 diabetes. The chain uses TRBV7-7 and TRBJ2-1; D call uncertain. The CDR3 sequence is CASSRSSYNEQFF. The CDR3 DNA sequence: TGTGCTAGCAGCCGCAGCTCCTACAATGAGCAGTTCTTC.